Listed below are T cell receptor beta chains from one sample, sequenced in a study of T-cell reconstitution after alpha-beta-depleted transplantation in children. TCRdb fed the PCR reads into MiXCR, producing one record per CDR3 protein. The sample yields hundreds of thousands of distinct CDR3 sequences, about an eighth seen once. The material was PBMCs, obtained before TCRalphabeta/CD19-depleted stem cell transplant. The receptors shown here come from a girl between 2 and 10 years old with congenital amegakaryocytic thrombocytopenia, due to receive a stem cell transplant. CDR3s leave out the opening cysteine and the closing phenylalanine or tryptophan. A D gene is named only where the DNA matches it firmly.

V gene	D gene	J gene	CDR3 protein
TRBV5-5	.	TRBJ2-3	TSSLNFGATDTQY
TRBV5-1	TRBD1	TRBJ2-3	ASSLVGQGIADTQY
TRBV11-2	.	TRBJ2-7	ASSFNEGYEQY
TRBV14	.	TRBJ2-3	ASSQDRVGPYTDTQY
TRBV20-1	.	TRBJ2-7	SASSTYEQY
TRBV7-9	.	TRBJ2-6	ASSPLITGSRGANVLT
TRBV9	TRBD2	TRBJ2-5	ASSVSGLAEETQY
TRBV29-1	TRBD1	TRBJ1-4	SVVGGGGSYEKLF
TRBV5-1	.	TRBJ2-5	ASSLLQETQY
TRBV4-1	.	TRBJ1-1	ASKRDMNTEAF
TRBV5-1	.	TRBJ2-2	ASSLRPDPLTTGELF
TRBV7-2	.	TRBJ2-5	ASSPPWTAQETQY
TRBV20-1	.	TRBJ2-5	SARDEAAETQY
TRBV29-1	.	TRBJ2-3	SVDEVTDTQY
TRBV3-1	TRBD1	TRBJ1-3	ASRGEGTGVPYSGNTIY
TRBV12-3/TRBV12-4	.	TRBJ1-2	ASSPTPNYGYT
TRBV6-1	TRBD2	TRBJ2-1	ASTALAGGNEQF
TRBV2	.	TRBJ2-3	ASSGGGLADTQY
TRBV29-1	.	TRBJ1-1	SVGPADTEAF
TRBV20-1	TRBD1	TRBJ2-4	SASGQGARVTQNIQY
TRBV2	TRBD2	TRBJ2-1	ARGLAGENHGEQF
TRBV5-1	TRBD2	TRBJ2-3	ASSLGLAARDTQY
TRBV7-2	.	TRBJ2-5	ASSLIAGEETQY
TRBV4-1	.	TRBJ2-7	ASSQGAGPSYEQY
TRBV5-1	TRBD2	TRBJ2-7	ASSPEGLAPYEQY
TRBV5-1	.	TRBJ2-5	ASQPRTARETQY
TRBV5-1	TRBD1	TRBJ2-1	ASSLGQGKHNEQF
TRBV29-1	.	TRBJ2-3	TAVLRPDLHIDTQY
TRBV19	TRBD2	TRBJ2-7	ASSIDAGTRDLYEQY
TRBV12-3/TRBV12-4	TRBD1	TRBJ2-2	ASSDRVNTGELF
TRBV7-8	.	TRBJ2-2	ASSSQRIGGTGELF
TRBV20-1	.	TRBJ2-1	SAPLLRGYNEQF
TRBV5-1	.	TRBJ2-3	ASSLERTPPDTQY
TRBV5-5	.	TRBJ2-6	ASRRWGANVLT
TRBV2	TRBD1	TRBJ2-5	ANRQGWGRETQY
TRBV12-3/TRBV12-4	.	TRBJ2-7	ASSPTFGTLYEQY
TRBV18	TRBD1	TRBJ2-1	ASSPFSGGDEQF
TRBV12-3/TRBV12-4	.	TRBJ2-3	ASSYRDPTGTDTQY
TRBV6-1	.	TRBJ2-7	ASSEHPTYEQY
TRBV5-1	.	TRBJ2-7	ASSPGPSDSYEQY
TRBV20-1	TRBD1	TRBJ2-3	SANSRDRDTDTQY
TRBV5-1	TRBD2	TRBJ2-7	ASRVASGSIGGEQY
TRBV20-1	.	TRBJ2-4	SAREDLLAKNIQY
TRBV4-1	TRBD1	TRBJ2-7	ASSQGRGTGAYEQY
TRBV6-1	.	TRBJ2-4	ASRRLDRGWRAKNIQY
TRBV29-1	TRBD2	TRBJ2-1	SVLGLAGVYNEQF
TRBV10-3	.	TRBJ2-7	ATIEEGLKNYEQY
TRBV7-2	.	TRBJ2-1	ASSRPVGRSYNEQF
TRBV20-1	.	TRBJ1-2	SARARDQTYGYT
TRBV29-1	TRBD1	TRBJ1-4	SAQETGLLGKLF
TRBV20-1	TRBD2	TRBJ2-1	SARDLRREIYNEQF